This T cell receptor (beta chain) emerged from a study of T cells in Graves' hyperthyroidism and ophthalmopathy. Trimming took off 6 bases at V and 4 bases at J, with 7 bases between the two ends. This CDR3 contains 11 residues. Germline V gives CDR1 MDHEN, CDR2 SYDVKM. This clonotype was seen many times. Using RNA transcripts as the source, TCR beta CDR3 regions were amplified. Primed by the HTBI set, a first-round RT-PCR was run on the TCR CDR3. MiXCR, applied by TCRdb to the multiplex PCR reads, yields one record per CDR3 protein. This table has hundreds of thousands of distinct CDR3 sequences, about 14% appearing once.

This sequence originates from a man aged 50-60 years with Graves' ophthalmopathy. This chain joins TRBV28 and TRBJ2-7; the D is unclear. The sequencing input was blood. The CDR3 is CASSDWYEQYF. In nucleotides, the CDR3 is TGTGCCAGCAGCGACTGGTACGAGCAGTACTTC.